These 19 T cell receptor beta chains share one sample of origin, sequenced in a study of CD8+CD57+ T cells in acquired aplastic anemia. Patients chosen for sequencing had shown CD8+CD57+ cell expansion by flow cytometry. For CDR3 and TCR beta VDJ profiling, genomic DNA was the template used. TCRdb itself ran the reads through MiXCR, one entry per CDR3 protein. The sample holds about 240,000 distinct CDR3 sequences, around 45% seen once. What was sequenced was sorted CD4+, CD8+, or CD8+CD57+ T cells (not recorded which) from PBMCs. The origin of the receptors is a human donor with aplastic anemia.

There are a few counts of this clonotype. The V and J genes are TRBV12-3 or TRBV12-4 and TRBJ1-1, with unresolved D. This CDR3 is built from 12 residues. V lost 3 bases to trimming and J lost 8 bases, with 10 bases between them. Here the CDR3 DNA reads TGTGCCAGCAGTTTTGCCAGACAAGAAGCTTTCTTT. It is translated as CASSFARQEAFF.

This clonotype was picked up a small number of times. The rearrangement uses TRBV11-2 and TRBJ2-2, with 10 bases aligning to TRBD1. The junction had 14 bases not matched to a gene; V was cut back by 3 bases and J by 4 bases. This CDR3 comprises 19 residues. Per germline, CDR1 SGHAT and CDR2 FQNNGV. The CDR3 spells CASSFPHAGTGVSTGELFF. CDR3 DNA: TGTGCCAGCAGCTTCCCACACGCCGGGACAGGGGTGTCCACCGGGGAGCTGTTTTTT.

The sample holds many counts of this clonotype. V usage is TRBV7-9 and J usage is TRBJ1-5, with D perhaps matching TRBD1 (6 bases). The V and J ends lost 4 bases and 8 bases respectively, with 12 bases between them. Germline-derived CDR1 and CDR2 are SEHNR and FQNEAQ (reference sequence). The CDR3 runs 13 residues. The CDR3 region is CASSSGVVEPQHF. The CDR3 DNA is TGTGCCAGCAGCTCAGGGGTTGTGGAGCCCCAGCATTTT. Full variable domain (missing parts from reference TRBV7-9 and TRBJ1-5): DTGVSQNPRHKITKRGQNVTFRCDPISEHNRLYWYRQTLGQGPEFLTYFQNEAQLEKSRLLSDRFSAERPKGSFSTLEIQRTEQGDSAMYLCASSSGVVEPQHFGDGTRLSIL.

This clonotype was seen repeatedly, ten times or more. The J gene is TRBJ2-7, the V gene TRBV5-5, with D perhaps matching TRBD1 or TRBD2 (5 bases each). CDR1 is SGHKS and CDR2 is YYEKEE in the germline V gene (reference sequence). V dropped 5 bases and J dropped 2 bases, with 11 bases sitting between them. The CDR3 is 13 amino acids. As DNA, the CDR3 is TGTGCCAGCAGGCCCGGGACGACCTACGAGCAGTACTTC. Protein sequence: CASRPGTTYEQYF.

This clonotype was found many times. The chain employs TRBV6-5 and TRBJ1-6, with D maybe TRBD1 (6 bases). Trimming took 4 bases from V and 10 from J, leaving 20 bases between them. Germline-derived CDR1 and CDR2 are MNHEY and SVGAGI. The CDR3 runs to 16 residues. The CDR3 nucleotides read TGTGCCAGCAGTTCGGACAGTCCGGCGGGGGGATCACCCCTCCACTTT. This encodes CASSSDSPAGGSPLHF.

As to this clonotype: Compared with germline, one end of the junction differs, possibly owing to a read error. The genes are TRBV29-1 and TRBJ1-1; tentative D call: TRBD1 (5 bases). CDR1 is SQVTM and CDR2 is ANQGSEA in the germline V gene. The CDR3 is 13 residues long. The CDR3 nucleotides read TGCAGCGTTGAACCGGGGCTCAACACTGGAGCTTTCTTT. As protein: CSVEPGLNTGAFF.

CDR3 DNA: TGTGCCAGATGGACAGGCGTTAGCACAGATACGCAGTATTTT. This translates into CARWTGVSTDTQYF. This sequence joins TRBV2 and TRBJ2-3; 7 positions agree with TRBD1. The J segment lost 0 bases and the V segment lost 9 bases, leaving 6 bases of the junction unmatched. Per the germline V gene, CDR1 is SNHLY and CDR2 is FYNNEI. The CDR3 totals 14 residues.

This clonotype was recorded many times. The chain carries TRBV4-1 and TRBJ1-1, with TRBD1 identical over 8 bases. The CDR3 has 16 amino acids. V was clipped by 4 bases and J by 1 base; unmatched bases: 8. Germline assignment: CDR1 MGHRA and CDR2 YSYEKL. The CDR3 reads CASSPRGQAENTEAFF. The CDR3, as DNA: TGCGCCAGCAGCCCCAGGGGACAGGCAGAGAACACTGAAGCTTTCTTT.

This clonotype was seen ten or more times. The chain recombines TRBV10-2 with TRBJ1-5; TRBD1 is a possible D gene (5 bases). Looked up from germline, CDR1 is WSHSY and CDR2 is SAAADI. The CDR3 runs 13 residues. The V end lost 7 bases, the J end lost 3 bases, and 10 bases lay between the germline ends. CDR3 nucleotides: TGCGCCAGCACGGCAGGGTCCAATCAGCCCCAGCATTTT. Translating it yields CASTAGSNQPQHF.

This clonotype came up many times. The rearrangement uses TRBV9 and TRBJ1-2; D may be TRBD1 (5 bases). The germline V and J ends were trimmed by 4 bases and 8 bases, with 15 bases remaining between them. CDR1 is SGDLS and CDR2 is YYNGEE in the germline V gene. This CDR3 region has 13 residues. CDR3 loop: CASSLEDRGGYTF. The CDR3 DNA follows: TGTGCCAGCAGCCTAGAAGACAGAGGAGGCTACACCTTC. The variable domain in full, with the rest retrieved from reference TRBV9 and TRBJ1-2, is DSGVTQTPKHLITATGQRVTLRCSPRSGDLSVYWYQQSLDQGLQFLIQYYNGEERAKGNILERFSAQQFPDLHSELNLSSLELGDSALYFCASSLEDRGGYTFGSGTRLTVV.

This chain connects TRBV5-6 to TRBJ2-6; D gene ambiguous. This CDR3 region has 11 residues. Trimming stripped 6 bases from V and 6 bases from J, with 4 bases between. The germline gives CDR1 SGHDT, CDR2 YYEEEE. The CDR3 nucleotides read TGTGCCAGCACCGTGGCCAACGTCCTGACTTTC. Its translation is CASTVANVLTF.

This clonotype was detected many times. The V and J genes are TRBV2 and TRBJ1-1; TRBD1 is a possible D gene (6 bases). The length of the CDR3 is 14 residues. CDR1 is SNHLY, CDR2 FYNNEI, per germline. The V gene lost 1 base and the J gene lost 1 base, with 7 bases spanning the gap. CDR3 coding DNA: TGTGCCAGCAGTGAAGGGACAGAGAACACTGAAGCTTTCTTT. This gives the protein CASSEGTENTEAFF.

The chain has TRBV7-3 and TRBJ2-5, with a possible D match to TRBD1 (6 bases). The germline V and J ends were trimmed by 1 base and 4 bases, with 16 bases remaining between them. Germline V CDR1 and CDR2: SGHTA, FQGTGA. CDR3 size: 16 residues. For the CDR3, the DNA is TGTGCCAGCAGCTTAAATCCAGGGGACGTGGGAGAGACCCAGTACTTC. Translation: CASSLNPGDVGETQYF. The full variable domain, its missing parts supplied by reference TRBV7-3 and TRBJ2-5, is GAGVSQTPSNKVTEKGKYVELRCDPISGHTALYWYRQSLGQGPEFLIYFQGTGAADDSGLPNDRFFAVRPEGSVSTLKIQRTERGDSAVYLCASSLNPGDVGETQYFGPGTRLLVL.

The chain has TRBV7-6 and TRBJ2-3, with 7 bases matching TRBD2. Germline assignment: CDR1 SGHVS and CDR2 FNYEAQ. CDR3 length: 14 amino acids. J lost 6 bases, V lost 5 bases, and 8 bases had no gene match. This chain's CDR3 is CASSASSGWDTQYF. DNA of the CDR3: TGTGCCAGCAGCGCCTCTAGCGGATGGGATACGCAGTATTTT.

This chain links TRBV6-1 with TRBJ2-5; TRBD1 matches 8 bases. V lost 5 bases and J lost 4; bases outside the gene matches: 15. This CDR3 is built from 17 residues. CDR1 and CDR2 from the germline V gene are MNHNS and SASEGT. The CDR3 bases are TGTGCCAGCAGTACACCCCCTGTGGGCAGGGGGCGAGAGACCCAGTACTTC. Amino acids: CASSTPPVGRGRETQYF.

This clonotype was counted many times. The chain links TRBV5-1 to TRBJ2-1, with a weak D call TRBD2 (7 bases). V gave up 0 bases and J gave up 10 bases, with 20 bases separating them. This CDR3 is built from 16 residues. Per the germline V gene, CDR1 is SGHRS and CDR2 is YFSETQ. CDR3 in DNA: TGCGCCAGCAGCTTGGACCGGCGGGGGCTCGAGAGAGAGCAGTTCTTC. Translating gives CASSLDRRGLEREQFF.

This clonotype was recorded many times. The chain carries TRBV6-1 and TRBJ1-2; 7 bases map to TRBD1. The J segment lost 4 bases and the V segment lost 0 bases, leaving 5 bases of the junction unmatched. The germline gives CDR1 MNHNS, CDR2 SASEGT. CDR3 length: 15 residues. Here the CDR3 DNA reads TGTGCCAGCAGTGAAGCCCATCGGGACAGCTATGGCTACACCTTC. Translation gives CASSEAHRDSYGYTF.

This clonotype was detected ten times or more. This chain connects TRBV7-9 to TRBJ1-1; 11 bases fit TRBD1. This CDR3 spans 15 amino acids. The trim removed 3 bases at V and 11 bases at J, leaving 11 bases unmatched. CDR1 is SEHNR and CDR2 is FQNEAQ in the germline V gene (reference sequence). CDR3 protein: CASSFRDRGDLPAFF. For the CDR3, the DNA is TGTGCCAGCAGCTTTAGGGACAGGGGGGACCTTCCGGCTTTCTTT. Using reference TRBV7-9 and TRBJ1-1 for the parts outside the CDR3, the full variable domain is DTGVSQNPRHKITKRGQNVTFRCDPISEHNRLYWYRQTLGQGPEFLTYFQNEAQLEKSRLLSDRFSAERPKGSFSTLEIQRTEQGDSAMYLCASSFRDRGDLPAFFGQGTRLTVV.

Points on this clonotype: The junction shows a germline mismatch at one end, possibly a read error. The genes are TRBV10-3 and TRBJ1-2, with D uncertain. The CDR3 spans 13 residues. In germline, CDR1 is ENHRY, CDR2 SYGVKD. The chain's CDR3 is CASSERLPYGYTF. For the CDR3, the DNA is TGTGCCAGCAGTGAACGGCTCCCGTATGGCTACACCTTC.